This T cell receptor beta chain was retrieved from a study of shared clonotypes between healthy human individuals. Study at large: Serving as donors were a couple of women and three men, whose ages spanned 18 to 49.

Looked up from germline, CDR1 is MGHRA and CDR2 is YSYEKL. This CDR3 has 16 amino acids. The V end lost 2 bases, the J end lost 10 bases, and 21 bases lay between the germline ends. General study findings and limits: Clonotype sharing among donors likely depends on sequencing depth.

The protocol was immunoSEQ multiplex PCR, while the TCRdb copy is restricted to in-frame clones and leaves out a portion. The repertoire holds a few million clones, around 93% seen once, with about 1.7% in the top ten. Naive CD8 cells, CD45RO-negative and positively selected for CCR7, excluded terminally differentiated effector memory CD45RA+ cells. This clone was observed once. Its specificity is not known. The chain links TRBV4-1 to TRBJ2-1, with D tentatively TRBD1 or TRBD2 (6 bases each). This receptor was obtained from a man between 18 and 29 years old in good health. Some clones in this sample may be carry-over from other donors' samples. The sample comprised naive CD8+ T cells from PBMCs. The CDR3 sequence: CASSQNRGLATREQFF. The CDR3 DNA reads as TGCGCCAGCAGCCAAAACCGGGGGCTCGCGACAAGGGAGCAGTTCTTC.